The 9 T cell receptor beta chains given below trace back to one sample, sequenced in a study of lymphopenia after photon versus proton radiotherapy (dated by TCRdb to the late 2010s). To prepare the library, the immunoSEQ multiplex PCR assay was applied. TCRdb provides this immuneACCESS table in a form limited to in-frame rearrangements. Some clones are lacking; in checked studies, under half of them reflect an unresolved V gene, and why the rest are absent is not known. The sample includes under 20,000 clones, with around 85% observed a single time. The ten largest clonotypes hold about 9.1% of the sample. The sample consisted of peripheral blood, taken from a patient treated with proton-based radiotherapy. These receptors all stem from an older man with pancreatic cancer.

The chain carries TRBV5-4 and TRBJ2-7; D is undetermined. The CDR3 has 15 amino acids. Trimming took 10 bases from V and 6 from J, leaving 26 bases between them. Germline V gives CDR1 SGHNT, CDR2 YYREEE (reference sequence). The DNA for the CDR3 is TGTGCCTCGTCTCCAACCCGGAGTTCCCGCGCCGAGCAGTACTTC. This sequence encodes CASSPTRSSRAEQYF.

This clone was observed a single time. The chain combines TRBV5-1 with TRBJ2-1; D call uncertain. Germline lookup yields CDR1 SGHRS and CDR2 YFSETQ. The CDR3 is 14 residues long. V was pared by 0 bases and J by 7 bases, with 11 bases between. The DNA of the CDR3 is TGCGCCAGCAGCTTGGGGGTATCACAGAATGAGCAGTTCTTC. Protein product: CASSLGVSQNEQFF.

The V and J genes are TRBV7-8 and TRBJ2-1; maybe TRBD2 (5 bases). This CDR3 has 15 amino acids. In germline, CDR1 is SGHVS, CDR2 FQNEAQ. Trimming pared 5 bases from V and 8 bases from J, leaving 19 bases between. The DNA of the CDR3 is TGTGCCAGCAGCCCTGCGGGCGGTGGGCTCCATGAGCAGTTCTTC. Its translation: CASSPAGGGLHEQFF.

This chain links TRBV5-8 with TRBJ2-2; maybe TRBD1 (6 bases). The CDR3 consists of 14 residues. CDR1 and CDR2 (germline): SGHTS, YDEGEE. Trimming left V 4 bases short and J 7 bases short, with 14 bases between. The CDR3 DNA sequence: TGTGCCAGCAGCCCAGGACAGTCCCTCGGGGAGCTGTTTTTT. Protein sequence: CASSPGQSLGELFF.

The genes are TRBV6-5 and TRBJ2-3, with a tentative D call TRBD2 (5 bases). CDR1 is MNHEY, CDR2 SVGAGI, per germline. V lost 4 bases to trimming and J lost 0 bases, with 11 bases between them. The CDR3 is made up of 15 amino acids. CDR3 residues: CASSSAGVSTDTQYF. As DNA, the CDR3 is TGTGCCAGCAGTTCCGCCGGGGTCAGCACAGATACGCAGTATTTT.

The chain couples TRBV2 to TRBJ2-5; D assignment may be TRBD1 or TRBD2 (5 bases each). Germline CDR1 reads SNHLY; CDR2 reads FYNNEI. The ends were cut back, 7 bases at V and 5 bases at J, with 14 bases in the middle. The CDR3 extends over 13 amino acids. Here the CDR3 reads CASTGRTRETQYF. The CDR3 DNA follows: TGTGCCAGCACGGGGCGCACGAGGGAGACCCAGTACTTC.

The CDR3 region has the DNA TGTGCCATCAGTGAGTCAGGCGGGAGTACAGATACGCAGTATTTT. It codes for CAISESGGSTDTQYF. The chain couples TRBV10-3 to TRBJ2-3, with 7 bases aligning to TRBD2. Trimming at V came to 0 bases and at J to 3 bases, leaving 3 bases not matched to a gene. The CDR3 loop spans 15 amino acids. From germline, CDR1 is ENHRY and CDR2 SYGVKD.

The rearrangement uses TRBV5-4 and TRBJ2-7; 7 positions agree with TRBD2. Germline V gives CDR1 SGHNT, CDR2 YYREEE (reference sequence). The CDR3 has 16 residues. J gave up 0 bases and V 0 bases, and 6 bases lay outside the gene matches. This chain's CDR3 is CASSLAGGGISYEQYF. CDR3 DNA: TGTGCCAGCAGCTTGGCCGGGGGAGGGATCTCCTACGAGCAGTACTTC. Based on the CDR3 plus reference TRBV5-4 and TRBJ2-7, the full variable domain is ETGVTQSPTHLIKTRGQQVTLRCSSQSGHNTVSWYQQALGQGPQFIFQYYREEENGRGNFPPRFSGLQFPNYSSELNVNALELDDSALYLCASSLAGGGISYEQYFGPGTRLTVT.

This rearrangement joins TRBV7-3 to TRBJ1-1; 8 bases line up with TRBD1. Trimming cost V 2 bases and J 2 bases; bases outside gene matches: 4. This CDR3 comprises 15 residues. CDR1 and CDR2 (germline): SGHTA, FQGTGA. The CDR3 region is CASSLGGTGNTEAFF. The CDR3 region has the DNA TGTGCCAGCAGCTTAGGGGGGACAGGAAACACTGAAGCTTTCTTT.